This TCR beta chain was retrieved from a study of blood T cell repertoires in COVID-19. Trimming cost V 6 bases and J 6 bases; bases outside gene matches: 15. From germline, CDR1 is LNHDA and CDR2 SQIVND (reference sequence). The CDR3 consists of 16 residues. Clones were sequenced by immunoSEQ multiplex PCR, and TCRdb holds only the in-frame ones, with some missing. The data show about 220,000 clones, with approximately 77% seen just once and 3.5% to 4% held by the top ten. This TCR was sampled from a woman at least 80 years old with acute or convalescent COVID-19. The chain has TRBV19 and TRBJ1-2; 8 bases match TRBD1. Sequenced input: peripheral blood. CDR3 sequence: CASSAGQVLIGDGYTF. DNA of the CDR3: TGTGCCAGTAGCGCGGGACAGGTGTTAATCGGGGATGGCTACACCTTC.